This T cell receptor (beta chain) came from a study of T cells after yellow fever vaccination. UMIs and a universal primer site were added when TCR cDNA was made by 5'RACE template switching. TCRdb itself ran the 5' RACE reads through MiXCR, one entry per CDR3 protein. The data show fewer than 350,000 distinct CDR3 sequences, 3% to 4.5% seen once. Study findings and constraints: In post-booster samples, most primary-vaccination clones reappeared (just under 98% CD4, approximately 91% CD8). Abundant bulk-population clonotypes could contaminate the FACS-sorted repertoires.

CDR3 size: 18 residues. V dropped 3 bases and J dropped 9; count of bases not matched to a gene: 12. Germline V gene data show CDR1 as KGHSH and CDR2 as LQKENI. About this clonotype: As yet, its antigen is unknown.

The genes are TRBV18 and TRBJ2-1; TRBD2 aligns across 15 bases. The clonotype originates from a man aged 18 to 30 who received the YFV17D yellow fever vaccine. Specimen: PBMCs, collected on the day of the yellow fever booster vaccination. CDR3 bases: TGTGCCAGCTCACCGGGACTAGCGGGGGGTCCCCTTGAATCTGAGCAGTTCTTC. Amino acids: CASSPGLAGGPLESEQFF.